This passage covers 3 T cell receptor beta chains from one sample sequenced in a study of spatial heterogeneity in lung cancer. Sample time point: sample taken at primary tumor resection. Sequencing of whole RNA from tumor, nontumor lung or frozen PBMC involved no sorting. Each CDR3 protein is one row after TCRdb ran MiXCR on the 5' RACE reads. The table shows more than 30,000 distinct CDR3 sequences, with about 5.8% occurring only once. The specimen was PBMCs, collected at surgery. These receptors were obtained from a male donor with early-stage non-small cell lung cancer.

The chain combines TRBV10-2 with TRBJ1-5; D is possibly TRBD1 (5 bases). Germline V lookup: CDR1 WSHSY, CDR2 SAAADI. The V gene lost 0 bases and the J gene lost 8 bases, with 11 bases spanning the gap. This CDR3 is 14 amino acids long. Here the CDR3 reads CASSESGGREPQHF. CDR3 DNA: TGCGCCAGCAGTGAGTCCGGGGGAAGGGAGCCCCAGCATTTT.

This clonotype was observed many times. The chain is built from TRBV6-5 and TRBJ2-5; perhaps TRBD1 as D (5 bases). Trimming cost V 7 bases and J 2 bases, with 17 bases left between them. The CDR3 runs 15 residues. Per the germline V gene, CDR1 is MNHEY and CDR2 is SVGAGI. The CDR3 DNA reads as TGTGCCAGCACCCAGTCAGGGTTGGGACAAGAGACCCAGTACTTC. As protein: CASTQSGLGQETQYF.

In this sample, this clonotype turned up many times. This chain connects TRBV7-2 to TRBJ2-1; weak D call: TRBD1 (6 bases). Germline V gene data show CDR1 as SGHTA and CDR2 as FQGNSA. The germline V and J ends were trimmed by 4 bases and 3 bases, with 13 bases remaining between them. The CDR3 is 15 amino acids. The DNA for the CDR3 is TGTGCCAGCAGCTCGTTTGGGGGCAGCTACAATGAGCAGTTCTTC. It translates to CASSSFGGSYNEQFF.